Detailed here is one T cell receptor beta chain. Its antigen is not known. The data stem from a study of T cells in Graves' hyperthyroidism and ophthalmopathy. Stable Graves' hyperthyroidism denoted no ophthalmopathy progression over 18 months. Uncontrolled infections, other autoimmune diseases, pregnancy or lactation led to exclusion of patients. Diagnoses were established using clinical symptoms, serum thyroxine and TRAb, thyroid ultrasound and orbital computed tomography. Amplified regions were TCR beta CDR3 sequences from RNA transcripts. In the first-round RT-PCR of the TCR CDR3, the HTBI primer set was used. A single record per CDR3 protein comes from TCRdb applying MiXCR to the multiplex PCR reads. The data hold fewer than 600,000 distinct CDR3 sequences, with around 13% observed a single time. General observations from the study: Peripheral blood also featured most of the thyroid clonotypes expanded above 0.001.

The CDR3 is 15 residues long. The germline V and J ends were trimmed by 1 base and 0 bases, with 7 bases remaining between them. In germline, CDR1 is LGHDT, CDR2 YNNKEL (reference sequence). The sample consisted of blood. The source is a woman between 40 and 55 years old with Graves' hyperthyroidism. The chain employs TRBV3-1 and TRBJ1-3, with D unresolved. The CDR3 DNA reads TGTGCCAGCAGCCAAGGGGCCTTCTCTGGAAACACCATATATTTT. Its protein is CASSQGAFSGNTIYF.